The 8 T cell receptor beta chains below all came from one sample that was sequenced in a study of blood T cell repertoires in COVID-19. The table came from immunoSEQ multiplex PCR; TCRdb's copy has only in-frame clones and leaves some out. This sample yields hundreds of thousands of clones, of which 70% to 90% are seen a single time; around 4% belongs to the top ten. Specimen: peripheral blood. The receptors stem from a woman between 45 and 60 years old with active or convalescent COVID-19.

The V and J genes are TRBV19 and TRBJ1-5, with 8 bases fitting TRBD1. Germline V gives CDR1 LNHDA, CDR2 SQIVND (reference sequence). There are 12 residues in the CDR3. Germline trimming cut 6 bases from V and 5 bases from J; bases unmatched to any gene: 0. The CDR3 loop is CASRTGDQPQHF. CDR3 sequence (DNA): TGTGCCAGTAGGACAGGGGATCAGCCCCAGCATTTT.

The CDR3 DNA follows: TGTGCCTGGAGTTGGGAGGGCCATGAGCAGTTCTTC. This encodes CAWSWEGHEQFF. The rearrangement uses TRBV30 and TRBJ2-1; 7 nucleotides agree with TRBD2. Trimming at V came to 2 bases and at J to 8 bases, leaving 3 bases not matched to a gene. CDR1 is GTSNPN, CDR2 SVGIG, per germline (reference sequence). This CDR3 has 12 amino acids. The full variable domain, its missing parts supplied by reference TRBV30 and TRBJ2-1, is SQTIHQWPATLVQPVGSPLSLECTVEGTSNPNLYWYRQAAGRGLQLLFYSVGIGQISSEVPQNLSASRPQDRQFILSSKKLLLSDSGFYLCAWSWEGHEQFFGPGTRLTVL.

CDR3 residues: CSAQEGGNEQFF. In DNA form, the CDR3 reads TGCAGCGCTCAGGAGGGTGGCAATGAGCAGTTCTTC. This sequence joins TRBV29-1 and TRBJ2-1; tentative D call: TRBD2 (6 bases). Germline V gene lookup returns CDR1 SQVTM and CDR2 ANQGSEA. Trimming left V 7 bases short and J 6 bases short, with 13 bases between. The CDR3 extends over 12 amino acids.

V is TRBV5-4 and J is TRBJ1-2, with D maybe TRBD1 (5 bases). From germline, CDR1 is SGHNT and CDR2 YYREEE (reference sequence). CDR3 length equals 16 residues. V was clipped by 0 bases and J by 8 bases, with 20 bases between them. CDR3 amino acids: CASSLAGQGTYYGYTF. CDR3 nucleotides: TGTGCCAGCAGCTTGGCTGGCCAGGGCACTTATTACGGCTACACCTTC.

The chain combines TRBV7-9 with TRBJ2-7, with 7 bases matching TRBD1. CDR3 length: 13 amino acids. The J segment lost 3 bases and the V segment lost 5 bases, leaving 4 bases of the junction unmatched. From germline, CDR1 is SEHNR and CDR2 FQNEAQ (reference sequence). The CDR3 protein is CASSLRQGYEQYF. Written as DNA, the CDR3 is TGTGCCAGCAGCCTGAGACAGGGCTACGAGCAGTACTTC. The full variable domain, its missing parts supplied by reference TRBV7-9 and TRBJ2-7, is DTGVSQNPRHKITKRGQNVTFRCDPISEHNRLYWYRQTLGQGPEFLTYFQNEAQLEKSRLLSDRFSAERPKGSFSTLEIQRTEQGDSAMYLCASSLRQGYEQYFGPGTRLTVT.

J is TRBJ2-7 and V is TRBV4-2; TRBD1 aligns across 9 bases. J gave up 4 bases and V 4 bases, and 5 bases lay outside the gene matches. Germline values: CDR1 LGHNA, CDR2 YNFKEQ. The CDR3 has 14 amino acids. This CDR3 reads CASSPGQGGYEQYF. The CDR3 nucleotides read TGTGCCAGCAGCCCGGGACAGGGCGGTTACGAGCAGTACTTC.

This chain connects TRBV5-8 to TRBJ1-2; a weak D match, TRBD1 (6 bases). Germline CDR1 and CDR2: SGHTS and YDEGEE. V dropped 5 bases and J dropped 7 bases, with 18 bases sitting between them. There are 14 residues in the CDR3. CDR3 protein: CASRRSRDTLGYTF. CDR3 DNA: TGTGCCAGCAGGCGCAGCCGGGACACACTTGGCTACACCTTC.

The chain carries TRBV5-1 and TRBJ1-2; tentatively, D is TRBD1 (6 bases). The V and J ends lost 1 base and 3 bases respectively, with 10 bases between them. The CDR3 has 14 amino acids. CDR1 SGHRS and CDR2 YFSETQ come from the germline V gene. The chain's CDR3 is CASSLSGVDYGYTF. For the CDR3, the DNA is TGCGCCAGCAGCTTGTCAGGGGTGGACTATGGCTACACCTTC.